This T cell receptor (beta chain) was identified in a study of radiotherapy plus CTLA-4 blockade in lung cancer. Study-wide background: With roughly 30% of patients having disease control, objective responses were seen in about 17%. Study results and limitations: Expansion of tumor-derived TCR clones was observed in blood after radiotherapy plus ipilimumab.

On this clone itself: Its antigen remains unidentified.

The CDR3 is made up of 14 amino acids. The germline V gene has CDR1 SGHRS and CDR2 YFSETQ. Losses at the gene ends were 4 bases for V and 4 bases for J; bases not matched to a gene: 5. Profiling relied on immunoSEQ multiplex PCR, and the TCRdb table lists in-frame clones only, not all of them. Seen here are 15,000 or so clones, roughly 70% observed once, and the top ten hold roughly 50%. The gene calls are TRBV5-1 and TRBJ1-1; 9 bases are a match to TRBD1. The sample in question was peripheral blood, obtained from a patient treated with radiotherapy plus ipilimumab. The source is a human donor with non-small cell lung cancer whose response to radiotherapy plus ipilimumab could not be evaluated. CDR3 amino acids: CASSIGTGSTEAFF. For the CDR3, the DNA is TGCGCCAGCAGCATCGGGACAGGGTCCACTGAAGCTTTCTTT.